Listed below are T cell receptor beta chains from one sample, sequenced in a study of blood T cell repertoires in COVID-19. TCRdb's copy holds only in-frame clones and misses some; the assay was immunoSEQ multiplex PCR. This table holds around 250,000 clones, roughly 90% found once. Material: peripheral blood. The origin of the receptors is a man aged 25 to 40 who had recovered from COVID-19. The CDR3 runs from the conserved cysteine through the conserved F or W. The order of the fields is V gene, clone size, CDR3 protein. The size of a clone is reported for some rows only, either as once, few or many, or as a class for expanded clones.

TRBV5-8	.	CASSTRTGIYNEQFF
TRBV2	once	CASSDRTGHGYTF
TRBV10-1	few	CASSESWPGENSPLHF
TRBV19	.	CASRNRGNGNTIYF
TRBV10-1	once	CASSAFGDEQFF
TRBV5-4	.	CASRSGTEETQYF
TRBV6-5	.	CASSYNGDSNQPQHF
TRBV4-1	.	CASGDSSYNSPLHF
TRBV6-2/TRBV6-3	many	CASSSTGGSSPLHF
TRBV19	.	CASSTSGQPQHF
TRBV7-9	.	CASSRGGAGNSPLHF
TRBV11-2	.	CASSLAGQNYEQYF
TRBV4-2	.	CASSQDPRGERGETQYF
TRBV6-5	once	CASNPGQGRRAFF
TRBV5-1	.	CASSLVGGGTEQFF
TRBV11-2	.	CASSSDRNTEAFF
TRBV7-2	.	CASSRGGFSDEQYF
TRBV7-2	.	CASSPRRSSVSSYNEQFF
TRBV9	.	CASSAPRDRGSAWDYGYTF
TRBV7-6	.	CASSRGGQNTGELFF
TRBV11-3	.	CASSTRGTGSYEQYF
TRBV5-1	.	CASSVRDREPEKLFF
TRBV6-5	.	CASSYRGRRDETQYF
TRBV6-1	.	CASSDYRGLETQYF
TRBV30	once	CAWSLTGDQPQHF
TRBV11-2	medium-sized	CASSLVGWTRLETQYF
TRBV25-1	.	CASSDPGTGNEKLFF
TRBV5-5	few	CASSRFTGTGTEAFF
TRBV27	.	CASSMWGDEQYF